The 9 T cell receptor beta chains below were found in one sample sequenced in a study of response to subunit inactivated influenza vaccine. MiXCR, applied by TCRdb to the RT-PCR reads, yields one record per CDR3 protein. The table includes 500,000 to 600,000 distinct CDR3 sequences, about 14% detected once. The specimen comprised PBMCs from blood, sampled less than 13 days after vaccination. The receptors stem from a man aged 45 to 65 who received an inactivated influenza vaccine.

This clonotype came up many times. V is TRBV4-2 and J is TRBJ2-3, with 12 nucleotides matching TRBD2. V was clipped by 0 bases and J by 5 bases; unmatched bases: 6. Germline V gives CDR1 LGHNA, CDR2 YNFKEQ. CDR3 length: 17 amino acids. CDR3 sequence: CASSQDTLAGGQDTQYF. CDR3 nucleotide sequence: TGTGCCAGCAGCCAAGACACCCTAGCGGGAGGGCAAGATACGCAGTATTTT.

The chain couples TRBV20-1 to TRBJ1-1, with 8 bases aligning to TRBD1. CDR1 is DFQATT and CDR2 is SNEGSKA in the germline V gene (reference sequence). The CDR3 has 12 amino acids. For the CDR3, the DNA is TGCAGCGCAGGGGGCAGGATGGCTGAAGCTTTCTTT. Its translation: CSAGGRMAEAFF.

The chain combines TRBV5-1 with TRBJ2-5; 7 bases align to TRBD2. The CDR3 sequence is 15 residues long. Germline V gene sequence: CDR1 SGHRS, CDR2 YFSETQ. V trimming: 6 bases; J trimming: 3 bases; junction bases outside the gene matches: 11. CDR3: CASKVDGGSEETQYF. The CDR3 nucleotides read TGCGCCAGCAAAGTAGATGGCGGGAGTGAAGAGACCCAGTACTTC.

There are a few counts of this clonotype. The chain carries TRBV6-1 and TRBJ1-2; 7 bases line up with TRBD1. V dropped 6 bases and J dropped 7; count of bases not matched to a gene: 8. Looked up from germline, CDR1 is MNHNS and CDR2 is SASEGT. This CDR3 has 13 amino acids. In nucleotides, the CDR3 is TGTGCCAGCAGCCGAGGACAGGCGGCTGGCTACACCTTC. This translates into CASSRGQAAGYTF.

This clonotype has more than one count but fewer than ten. This chain uses TRBV4-1 with TRBJ2-5, with D possibly TRBD2 on 6 matching bases. This CDR3 has 13 amino acids. V was clipped by 0 bases and J by 10 bases, with 12 bases between them. Germline-derived CDR1 and CDR2 are MGHRA and YSYEKL. The CDR3: CASSQDGLAIQYF. In DNA, the CDR3 is TGCGCCAGCAGCCAAGACGGCCTAGCGATCCAGTACTTC.

V is TRBV7-2 and J is TRBJ2-1, with 11 nucleotides matching TRBD2. After removal of 5 bases from V and 6 bases from J, the junction contained 6 bases not matched to a gene. This CDR3 has 15 residues. Germline CDR1 and CDR2: SGHTA and FQGNSA. This CDR3 reads CASSKTSGSSNEQFF. The CDR3 DNA sequence: TGTGCCAGCAGCAAAACTAGCGGGAGTTCCAATGAGCAGTTCTTC.

This clonotype was detected a few times. The rearrangement uses TRBV6-1 and TRBJ1-5; no clear D. This CDR3 has 15 amino acids. CDR1 and CDR2 (germline): MNHNS, SASEGT. Trimming removed 1 base from V and 4 bases from J, with 11 bases in between. CDR3 protein: CASSEGVGQNQPQHF. In nucleotides, the CDR3 is TGTGCCAGCAGTGAAGGGGTAGGGCAGAATCAGCCCCAGCATTTT.

This chain connects TRBV29-1 to TRBJ2-7; D might be TRBD1 (6 bases). Germline V lookup: CDR1 SQVTM, CDR2 ANQGSEA. V lost 3 bases to trimming and J lost 3 bases, with 15 bases between them. The CDR3 is made up of 14 amino acids. This chain's CDR3 is CSVELGTPSYEQYF. The CDR3 DNA follows: TGCAGCGTTGAGTTGGGGACACCTAGCTACGAGCAGTACTTC.

The rearrangement joins TRBV24-1 to TRBJ2-3; tentative D call: TRBD1 (6 bases). The CDR3 runs 15 residues. V was trimmed by 1 base and J by 2 bases, leaving 9 bases between them. Germline lookup yields CDR1 KGHDR and CDR2 SFDVKD. CDR3 protein: CATSDFQGLTDTQYF. CDR3 DNA: TGTGCCACCAGTGATTTTCAGGGGCTCACAGATACGCAGTATTTT.